These 20 T cell receptor beta chains were all obtained from the same sample, sequenced in a study of shared clonotypes between healthy human individuals. Assay used: immunoSEQ multiplex PCR; TCRdb lists only in-frame clones, some missing. The table lists about 1.1 million clones, about 84% of them singletons. Sequenced sample: memory CD4+ T cells from PBMCs. As for subset: CD45RA-negative fraction. The receptors shown here come from a man aged 18 to 30 in good health. Some clones in this sample may be carry-over from other donors' samples.

Of note for this clone: Other DNA sequences in the sample encode the same CDR3. The chain links TRBV7-3 to TRBJ2-3; unclear D gene. The CDR3 sequence is 12 residues long. Germline assignment: CDR1 SGHTA and CDR2 FQGTGA. V lost 5 bases to trimming and J lost 5 bases, with 8 bases between them. In DNA form, the CDR3 reads TGTGCCAGCAGCCCCCCCGGAGATACGCAGTATTTT. Translating it yields CASSPPGDTQYF.

The chain couples TRBV4-1 to TRBJ1-2; D is possibly TRBD1 (5 bases). Germline loops: CDR1 MGHRA, CDR2 YSYEKL. V was clipped by 8 bases and J by 0 bases, with 16 bases between them. This CDR3 contains 15 residues. CDR3 amino acids: CASQPQVLANYGYTF. The CDR3 coding sequence is TGCGCCAGCCAACCACAGGTTTTGGCTAACTATGGCTACACCTTC.

V gene TRBV30 combines with J gene TRBJ1-1; D is ambiguous. This CDR3 is 14 amino acids long. Germline V gene lookup returns CDR1 GTSNPN and CDR2 SVGIG (reference sequence). V lost 0 bases to trimming and J lost 1 base, with 9 bases between them. CDR3 loop: CAWSVGLENTEAFF. The DNA for the CDR3 is TGTGCCTGGAGTGTTGGGCTCGAGAACACTGAAGCTTTCTTT.

This CDR3 is CSADRNEKLFF. In DNA form, the CDR3 reads TGCAGTGCTGACAGAAATGAAAAACTGTTTTTT. The genes are TRBV20-1 and TRBJ1-4; D might be TRBD1 (5 bases). The V and J ends lost 5 bases and 5 bases respectively, with 6 bases between them. Germline-derived CDR1 and CDR2 are DFQATT and SNEGSKA (reference sequence). The CDR3 sequence is 11 residues long.

V is TRBV18 and J is TRBJ2-3, with TRBD1 matching 11 bases. CDR3 length: 18 amino acids. Trimming at V came to 3 bases and at J to 6 bases, leaving 14 bases not matched to a gene. Germline V gene lookup returns CDR1 KGHSH and CDR2 LQKENI. The CDR3 coding sequence is TGTGCCAGCTCACCGCCTTTGATGGACAGGGGGCTAGCGGATACGCAGTATTTT. Its protein is CASSPPLMDRGLADTQYF.

As to this clone: This may be a read error: a much more frequent sequence differs by one nucleotide. The same CDR3 arises from other DNA sequences in this sample as well. J is TRBJ1-5 and V is TRBV6-1, with a weak D call TRBD1 (6 bases). This CDR3 has 16 residues. V shed 4 bases and J shed 1 base, with 14 bases lying between them. Germline CDR1 reads MNHNS; CDR2 reads SASEGT. CDR3 nucleotide sequence: TGTGCCAGCAGTGCCCGACAGGCCCCAAGCAATCAGCCCCAGCATTTT. This sequence encodes CASSARQAPSNQPQHF.

This clone was observed at least ten times. The rearrangement links TRBV11-2 to TRBJ1-4; the D is unclear. Trimming cost V 1 base and J 5 bases, with 11 bases left between them. Germline V gives CDR1 SGHAT, CDR2 FQNNGV. This CDR3 has 15 amino acids. As DNA, the CDR3 is TGTGCCAGCAGCTTAGCCCCCGGGATCAATGAAAAACTGTTTTTT. Protein: CASSLAPGINEKLFF.

Concerning this clone itself: Distinct nucleotide sequences in the sample also encode this CDR3. The V call is TRBV5-1, the J call TRBJ1-1; D gene unclear. The germline V and J ends were trimmed by 0 bases and 2 bases, with 8 bases remaining between them. From germline, CDR1 is SGHRS and CDR2 YFSETQ. This CDR3 spans 14 amino acids. The DNA of the CDR3 is TGCGCCAGCAGCTTGGGTGACTTTAACACTGAAGCTTTCTTT. Amino acid sequence: CASSLGDFNTEAFF.

This clone was counted only a few times. The chain couples TRBV4-2 to TRBJ2-3, with 9 nucleotides matching TRBD1. Unmatched junction bases numbered 4, after V lost 4 bases and J lost 2 bases. The CDR3 is made up of 15 amino acids. Per the germline V gene, CDR1 is LGHNA and CDR2 is YNFKEQ. The CDR3 DNA follows: TGTGCCAGCAGCCCCGGGACAGGGACCACAGATACGCAGTATTTT. Residues: CASSPGTGTTDTQYF.

The V and J genes are TRBV6-5 and TRBJ2-1, with 7 bases that match TRBD2. The CDR3 spans 15 residues. Germline V gives CDR1 MNHEY, CDR2 SVGAGI. The junction had 10 bases not matched to a gene; V was cut back by 6 bases and J by 5 bases. The CDR3: CASSPRREYDNEQFF. Written as DNA, the CDR3 is TGTGCCAGCAGCCCCCGGCGGGAGTACGACAATGAGCAGTTCTTC.

V is TRBV27 and J is TRBJ2-2, with 8 bases lining up with TRBD1. CDR1 is MNHEY, CDR2 SMNVEV, per germline (reference sequence). V gave up 7 bases and J gave up 0 bases; unmatched junction bases: 4. The CDR3 spans 15 residues. For the CDR3, the DNA is TGTGCCAGCATCCAGACAGGGGCGAACACCGGGGAGCTGTTTTTT. It translates to CASIQTGANTGELFF.

This clone came up once. This chain joins TRBV18 and TRBJ2-1, with D possibly TRBD1 on 7 matching bases. V gave up 3 bases and J gave up 2 bases, with 14 bases separating them. The CDR3 totals 16 residues. The germline gives CDR1 KGHSH, CDR2 LQKENI. The CDR3 nucleotides are TGTGCCAGCTCACCGCAGGGGGGATATCCCTACAATGAGCAGTTCTTC. Amino acid sequence: CASSPQGGYPYNEQFF. Together with reference TRBV18 and TRBJ2-1, the CDR3 gives the full variable domain: NAGVMQNPRHLVRRRGQEARLRCSPMKGHSHVYWYRQLPEEGLKFMVYLQKENIIDESGMPKERFSAEFPKEGPSILRIQQVVRGDSAAYFCASSPQGGYPYNEQFFGPGTRLTVL.

The chain carries TRBV7-9 and TRBJ2-1; D is unresolved. CDR1 is SEHNR, CDR2 FQNEAQ, per germline (reference sequence). CDR3 length: 14 residues. The V gene lost 1 base and the J gene lost 9 bases, with 13 bases spanning the gap. The CDR3 region has the DNA TGTGCCAGCAGCTTAGGATTAGCTGCGGCTGAGCAGTTCTTC. Protein product: CASSLGLAAAEQFF.

V and J are TRBV7-9 and TRBJ1-1; D ambiguous. The CDR3 is made up of 12 amino acids. Trimming removed 5 bases from V and 11 bases from J, with 15 bases in between. CDR1 SEHNR and CDR2 FQNEAQ come from the germline V gene (reference sequence). CDR3 DNA sequence: TGTGCCAGCAGCGAGGGAGAGGAAGTGGCTTTCTTT. Its translation: CASSEGEEVAFF.

The rearrangement links TRBV5-1 to TRBJ2-2, with TRBD1 identical over 7 bases. This CDR3 is built from 16 residues. V lost 1 base to trimming and J lost 2 bases; unmatched junction nucleotides: 5. Germline values: CDR1 SGHRS, CDR2 YFSETQ. This chain's CDR3 is CASSLQGQRNTGELFF. CDR3 DNA sequence: TGCGCCAGCAGCTTGCAGGGACAGCGTAACACCGGGGAGCTGTTTTTT.

This clone was recorded at least ten times. The sample contains more than one DNA sequence encoding this CDR3. The rearrangement links TRBV10-3 to TRBJ2-2, with a weak D call TRBD1 (5 bases). The CDR3 loop spans 16 amino acids. Deletions cut 3 bases from V and 4 bases from J, with 15 bases between. The V gene's germline CDR1 is ENHRY and CDR2 SYGVKD. The CDR3 sequence: CAISDWGVITTGELFF. CDR3 DNA: TGTGCCATCAGTGACTGGGGCGTCATAACCACCGGGGAGCTGTTTTTT.

There are a few counts of this clone. V usage is TRBV5-1 and J usage is TRBJ2-7; D is possibly TRBD2 (5 bases). The CDR3 has 14 residues. Per germline, CDR1 SGHRS and CDR2 YFSETQ. V dropped 4 bases and J dropped 2 bases, with 13 bases sitting between them. CDR3 loop: CASSPTAEAYEQYF. CDR3 in DNA: TGCGCCAGCAGCCCTACGGCGGAGGCCTACGAGCAGTACTTC.

This clone was counted ten times or more. The chain links TRBV19 to TRBJ1-5; D is unclear. The germline CDR1 and CDR2 sequences are LNHDA and SQIVND (reference sequence). The CDR3 sequence is 15 residues long. V was shortened by 3 bases and J by 7 bases, with 16 bases between the two germline ends. CDR3: CASSIPDGAYQPQHF. CDR3 DNA sequence: TGTGCCAGTAGTATTCCGGACGGAGCGTACCAGCCCCAGCATTTT.

This clone was detected only a few times. In the same sample, other DNA sequences code for this CDR3. The rearrangement joins TRBV28 to TRBJ1-2; unclear D gene. The germline CDR1 and CDR2 sequences are MDHEN and SYDVKM. Deletions cut 3 bases from V and 6 bases from J, with 8 bases between. CDR3 length equals 12 residues. The CDR3 bases are TGTGCCAGCAGTTTTTTAGATGATGGCTACACCTTC. Residues: CASSFLDDGYTF.

This clone was seen a handful of times. CDR3 loop: CASGRAERGTEAFF. DNA of the CDR3: TGTGCCAGCGGCCGGGCAGAGCGCGGCACTGAAGCTTTCTTT. The V and J genes are TRBV5-4 and TRBJ1-1; unclear D gene. Trimming cost V 7 bases and J 4 bases, with 17 bases left between them. Germline CDR1 is SGHNT and CDR2 is YYREEE (reference sequence). The CDR3 is made up of 14 amino acids.